This T cell receptor beta chain was identified in a study of cytomegalovirus exposure and HLA in healthy donors. Turning to this clone: What it binds is not known.

V was cut by 6 bases and J by 0 bases, with 21 bases left in between. Germline V gene data show CDR1 as MNHEY and CDR2 as SMNVEV (reference sequence). The CDR3 runs to 19 residues. Study results and caveats: As a later analysis showed, a missense DCLRE1C variant was linked to trimming of TCR beta V- and J-genes.

The PCR was carried out with 60 Vbeta primers and 13 Jbeta primers. Only in-frame clones appear in the TCRdb table, and some are missing; sequencing was by immunoSEQ multiplex PCR. The table for this sample gives about 48,000 clones. The chain combines TRBV27 with TRBJ2-6; possibly TRBD2 for D (6 bases). Sample: PBMCs. The sequence derives from a woman between 35 and 50 years old in good health and CMV-seronegative. CDR3 sequence: CASRDIGLISSSGANVLTF. CDR3 in DNA: TGTGCCAGCAGAGATATAGGACTAATCTCAAGCTCTGGGGCCAACGTCCTGACTTTC.